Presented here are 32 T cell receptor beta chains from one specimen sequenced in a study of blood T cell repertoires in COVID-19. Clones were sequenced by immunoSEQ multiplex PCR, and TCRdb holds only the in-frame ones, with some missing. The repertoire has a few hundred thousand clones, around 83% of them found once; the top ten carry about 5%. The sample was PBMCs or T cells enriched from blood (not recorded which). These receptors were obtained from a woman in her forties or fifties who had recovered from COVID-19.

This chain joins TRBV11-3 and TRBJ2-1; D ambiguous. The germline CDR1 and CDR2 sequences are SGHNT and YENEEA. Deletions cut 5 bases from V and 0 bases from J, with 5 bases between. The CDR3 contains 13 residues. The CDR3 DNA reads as TGTGCCAGCAGCCCCTACTCCTACAATGAGCAGTTCTTC. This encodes CASSPYSYNEQFF.

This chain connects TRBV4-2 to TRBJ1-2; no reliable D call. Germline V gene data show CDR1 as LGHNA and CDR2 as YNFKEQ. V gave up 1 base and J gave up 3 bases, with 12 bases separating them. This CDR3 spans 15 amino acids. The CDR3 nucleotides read TGTGCCAGCAGCCAAGCTCAACAACATGACTATGGCTACACCTTC. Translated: CASSQAQQHDYGYTF.

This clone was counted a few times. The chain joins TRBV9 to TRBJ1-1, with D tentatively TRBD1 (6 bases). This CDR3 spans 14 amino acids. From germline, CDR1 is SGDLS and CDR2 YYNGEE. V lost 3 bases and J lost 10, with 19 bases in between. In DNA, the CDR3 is TGTGCCAGCAGCGCACAGGGTGATGGGTTGCGAGCTTTCTTT. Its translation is CASSAQGDGLRAFF.

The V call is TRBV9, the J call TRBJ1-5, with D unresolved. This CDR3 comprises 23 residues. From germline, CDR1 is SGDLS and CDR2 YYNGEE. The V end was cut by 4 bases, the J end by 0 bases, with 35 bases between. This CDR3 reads CASSWADYNQVRPNSNSNQPQHF. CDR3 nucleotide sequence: TGTGCCAGCAGCTGGGCAGATTATAATCAAGTTCGTCCAAACTCAAATAGCAATCAGCCCCAGCATTTT.

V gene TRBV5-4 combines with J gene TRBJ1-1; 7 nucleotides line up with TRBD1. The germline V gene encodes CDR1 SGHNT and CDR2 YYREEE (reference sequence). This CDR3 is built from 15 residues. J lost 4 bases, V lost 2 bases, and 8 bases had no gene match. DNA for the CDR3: TGTGCCAGCAGCTTACAGGGGCGGGCGGTCACTGAAGCTTTCTTT. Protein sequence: CASSLQGRAVTEAFF.

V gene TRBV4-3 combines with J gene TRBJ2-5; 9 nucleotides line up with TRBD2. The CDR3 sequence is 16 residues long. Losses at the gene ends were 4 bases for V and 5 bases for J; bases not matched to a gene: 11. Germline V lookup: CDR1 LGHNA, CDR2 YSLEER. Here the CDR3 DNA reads TGCGCCAGCAGCCCGACGGCGGGGGGGCGTTCGGAGACCCAGTACTTC. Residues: CASSPTAGGRSETQYF.

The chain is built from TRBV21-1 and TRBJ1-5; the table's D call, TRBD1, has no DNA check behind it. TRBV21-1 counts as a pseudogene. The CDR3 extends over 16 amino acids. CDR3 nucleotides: TGTGCCAGCAGCAAAATCAGGGAATATAGCAATCAGCCCCAGCATTTT. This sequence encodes CASSKIREYSNQPQHF.

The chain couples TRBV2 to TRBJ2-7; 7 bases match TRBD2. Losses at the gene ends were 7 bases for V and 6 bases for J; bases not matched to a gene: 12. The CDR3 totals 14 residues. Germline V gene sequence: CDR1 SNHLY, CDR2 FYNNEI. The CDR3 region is CASKISRELSEQYF. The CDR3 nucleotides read TGTGCCAGCAAGATTTCGCGGGAGCTTAGCGAGCAGTACTTC.

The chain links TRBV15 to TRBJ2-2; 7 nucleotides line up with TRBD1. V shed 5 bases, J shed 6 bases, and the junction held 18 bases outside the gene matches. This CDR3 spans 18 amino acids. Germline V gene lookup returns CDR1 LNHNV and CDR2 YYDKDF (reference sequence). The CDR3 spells CATSLQGAGGVVAGELFF. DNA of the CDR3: TGTGCCACCAGCCTCCAAGGGGCAGGGGGTGTAGTAGCCGGGGAGCTGTTTTTT.

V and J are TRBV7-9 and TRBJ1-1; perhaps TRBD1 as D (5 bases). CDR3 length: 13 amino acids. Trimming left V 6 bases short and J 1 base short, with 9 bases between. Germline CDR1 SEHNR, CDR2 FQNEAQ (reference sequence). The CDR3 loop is CASRSQENTEAFF. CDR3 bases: TGTGCCAGCAGATCACAGGAGAACACTGAAGCTTTCTTT.

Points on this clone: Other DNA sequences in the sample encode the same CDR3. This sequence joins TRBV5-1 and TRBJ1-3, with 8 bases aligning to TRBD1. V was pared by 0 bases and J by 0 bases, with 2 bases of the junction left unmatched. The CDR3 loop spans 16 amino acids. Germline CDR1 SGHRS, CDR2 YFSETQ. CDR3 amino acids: CASSLGGTGSGNTIYF. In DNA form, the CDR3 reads TGCGCCAGCAGCTTGGGAGGGACAGGCTCTGGAAACACCATATATTTT.

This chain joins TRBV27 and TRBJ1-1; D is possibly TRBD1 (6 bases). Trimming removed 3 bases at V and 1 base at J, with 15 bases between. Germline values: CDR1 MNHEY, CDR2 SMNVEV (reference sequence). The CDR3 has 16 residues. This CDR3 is CASSLTGWGPNTEAFF. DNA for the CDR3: TGTGCCAGCAGTTTGACAGGTTGGGGCCCGAACACTGAAGCTTTCTTT.

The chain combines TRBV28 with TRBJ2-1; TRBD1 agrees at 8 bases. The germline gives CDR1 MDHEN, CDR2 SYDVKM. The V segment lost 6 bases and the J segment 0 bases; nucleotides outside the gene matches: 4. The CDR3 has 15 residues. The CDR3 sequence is CASRGGTGSYNEQFF. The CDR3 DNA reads TGTGCCAGCAGAGGCGGGACAGGCTCCTACAATGAGCAGTTCTTC.

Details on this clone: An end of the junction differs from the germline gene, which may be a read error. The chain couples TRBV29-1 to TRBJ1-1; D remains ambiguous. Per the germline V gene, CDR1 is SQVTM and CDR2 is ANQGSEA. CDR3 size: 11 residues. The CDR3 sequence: CSIEFRTEAFF. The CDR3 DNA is TGCAGCATTGAATTCCGCACTGAAGCTTTCTTT.

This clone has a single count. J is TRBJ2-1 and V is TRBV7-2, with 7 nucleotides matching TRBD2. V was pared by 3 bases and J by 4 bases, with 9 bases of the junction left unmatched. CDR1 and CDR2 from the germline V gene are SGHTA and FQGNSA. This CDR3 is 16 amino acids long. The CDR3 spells CASSLASSGRYNEQFF. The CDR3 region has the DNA TGTGCCAGCAGCTTGGCGTCTAGCGGACGATACAATGAGCAGTTCTTC.

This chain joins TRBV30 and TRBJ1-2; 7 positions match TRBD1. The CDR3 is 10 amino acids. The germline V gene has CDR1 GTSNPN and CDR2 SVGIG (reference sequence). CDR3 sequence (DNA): TGTGCTTGCCACAGGGGAGGCTACACCTTC. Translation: CACHRGGYTF.

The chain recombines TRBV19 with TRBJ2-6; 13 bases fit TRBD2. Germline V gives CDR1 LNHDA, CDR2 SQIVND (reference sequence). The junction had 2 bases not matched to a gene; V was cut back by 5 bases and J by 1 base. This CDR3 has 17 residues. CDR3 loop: CASSGTSGMSGANVLTF. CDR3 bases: TGTGCCAGTAGTGGGACTAGCGGGATGTCTGGGGCCAACGTCCTGACTTTC.

The CDR3 is CASSANDNQPQHF. CDR3 DNA: TGTGCCAGCAGCGCAAATGACAACCAGCCCCAGCATTTT. This sequence joins TRBV6-5 and TRBJ1-5, with D unclear. The V and J ends lost 6 bases and 7 bases respectively, with 13 bases between them. This CDR3 has 13 residues. In germline, CDR1 is MNHEY, CDR2 SVGAGI.

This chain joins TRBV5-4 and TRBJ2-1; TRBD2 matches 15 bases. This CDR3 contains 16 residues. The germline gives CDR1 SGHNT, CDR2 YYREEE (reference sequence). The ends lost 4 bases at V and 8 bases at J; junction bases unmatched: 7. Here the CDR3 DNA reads TGTGCCAGCAGCCCGGGGACTAGCGGGAGGAGCTATGAGCAGTTCTTC. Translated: CASSPGTSGRSYEQFF.

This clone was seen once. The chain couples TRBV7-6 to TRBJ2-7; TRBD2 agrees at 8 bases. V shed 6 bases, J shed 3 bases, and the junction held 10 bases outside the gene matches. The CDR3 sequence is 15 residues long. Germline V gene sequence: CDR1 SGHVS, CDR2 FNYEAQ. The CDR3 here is CASRRLEAGDYEQYF. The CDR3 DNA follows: TGTGCCAGCAGACGACTTGAAGCGGGGGACTACGAGCAGTACTTC. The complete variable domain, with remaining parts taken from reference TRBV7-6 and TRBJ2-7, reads GAGVSQSPRYKVTKRGQDVALRCDPISGHVSLYWYRQALGQGPEFLTYFNYEAQQDKSGLPNDRFSAERPEGSISTLTIQRTEQRDSAMYRCASRRLEAGDYEQYFGPGTRLTVT.

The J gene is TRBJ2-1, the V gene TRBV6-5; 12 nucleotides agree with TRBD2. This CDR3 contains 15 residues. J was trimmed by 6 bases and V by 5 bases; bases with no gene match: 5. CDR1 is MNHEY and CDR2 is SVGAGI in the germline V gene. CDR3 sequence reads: CASSRLAGDFNEQFF. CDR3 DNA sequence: TGTGCCAGCAGTCGACTAGCGGGAGATTTCAATGAGCAGTTCTTC.

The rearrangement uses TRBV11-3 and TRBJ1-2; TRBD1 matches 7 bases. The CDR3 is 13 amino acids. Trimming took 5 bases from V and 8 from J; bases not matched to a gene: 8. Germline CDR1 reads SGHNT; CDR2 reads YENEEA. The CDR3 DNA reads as TGTGCCAGCAGCATGCGGACAGGTGACGGCTACACCTTC. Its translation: CASSMRTGDGYTF.

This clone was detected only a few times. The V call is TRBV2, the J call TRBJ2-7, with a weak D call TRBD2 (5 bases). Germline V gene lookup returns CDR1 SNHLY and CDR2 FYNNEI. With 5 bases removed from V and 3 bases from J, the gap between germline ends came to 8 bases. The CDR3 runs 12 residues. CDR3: CASSLGGYEQYF. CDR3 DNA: TGTGCCAGCAGTCTTGGAGGCTACGAGCAGTACTTC. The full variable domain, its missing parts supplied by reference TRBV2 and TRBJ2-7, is EPEVTQTPSHQVTQMGQEVILRCVPISNHLYFYWYRQILGQKVEFLVSFYNNEISEKSEIFDDQFSVERPDGSNFTLKIRSTKLEDSAMYFCASSLGGYEQYFGPGTRLTVT.

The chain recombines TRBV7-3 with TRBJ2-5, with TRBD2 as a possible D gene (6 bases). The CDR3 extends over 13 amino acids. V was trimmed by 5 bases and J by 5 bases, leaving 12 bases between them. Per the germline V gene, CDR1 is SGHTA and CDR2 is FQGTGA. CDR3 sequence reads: CASSPGGWETQYF. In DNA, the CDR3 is TGTGCCAGCAGCCCCGGAGGGTGGGAGACCCAGTACTTC.

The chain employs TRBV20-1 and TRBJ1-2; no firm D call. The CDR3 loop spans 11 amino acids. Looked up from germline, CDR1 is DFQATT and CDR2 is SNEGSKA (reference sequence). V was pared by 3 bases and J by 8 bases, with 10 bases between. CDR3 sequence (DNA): TGCAGTGCTAGCGACAACCGAGGCTACACCTTC. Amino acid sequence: CSASDNRGYTF.

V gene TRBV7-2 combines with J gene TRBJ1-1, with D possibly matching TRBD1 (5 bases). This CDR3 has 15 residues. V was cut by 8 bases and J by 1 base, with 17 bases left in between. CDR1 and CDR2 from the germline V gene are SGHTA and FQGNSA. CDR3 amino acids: CASATMTVGNTEAFF. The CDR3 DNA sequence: TGTGCCAGCGCCACAATGACAGTTGGGAACACTGAAGCTTTCTTT. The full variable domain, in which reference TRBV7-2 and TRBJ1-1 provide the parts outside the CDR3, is GAGVSQSPSNKVTEKGKDVELRCDPISGHTALYWYRQSLGQGLEFLIYFQGNSAPDKSGLPSDRFSAERTGGSVSTLTIQRTQQEDSAVYLCASATMTVGNTEAFFGQGTRLTVV.

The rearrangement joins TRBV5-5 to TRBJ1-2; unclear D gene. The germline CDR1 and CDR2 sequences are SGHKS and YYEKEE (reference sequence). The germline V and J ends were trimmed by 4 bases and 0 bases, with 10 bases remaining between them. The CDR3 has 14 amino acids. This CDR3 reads CASSLRESNYGYTF. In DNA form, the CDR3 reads TGTGCCAGCAGCCTTAGAGAGTCTAACTATGGCTACACCTTC.

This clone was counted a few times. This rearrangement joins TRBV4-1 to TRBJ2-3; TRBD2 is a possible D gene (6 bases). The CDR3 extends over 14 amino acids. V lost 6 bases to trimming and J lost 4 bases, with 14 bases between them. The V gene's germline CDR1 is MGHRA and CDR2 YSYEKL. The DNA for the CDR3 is TGCGCCAGCAGTCGGTCTAGCGTGGCAGATACGCAGTATTTT. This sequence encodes CASSRSSVADTQYF.

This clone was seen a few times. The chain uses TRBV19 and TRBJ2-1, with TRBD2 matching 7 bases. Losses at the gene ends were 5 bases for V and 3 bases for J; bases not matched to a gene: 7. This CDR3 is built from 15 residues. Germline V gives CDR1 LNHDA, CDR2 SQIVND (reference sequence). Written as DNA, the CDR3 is TGTGCCAGTAGTTCCCGGGACTATGTCTACAATGAGCAGTTCTTC. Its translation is CASSSRDYVYNEQFF.

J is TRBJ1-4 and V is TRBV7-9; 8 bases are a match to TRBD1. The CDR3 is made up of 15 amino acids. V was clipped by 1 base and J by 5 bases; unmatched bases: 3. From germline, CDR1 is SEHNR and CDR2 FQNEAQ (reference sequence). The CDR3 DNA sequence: TGTGCCAGCAGCTTAGGGGCAGGGGGCAATGAAAAACTGTTTTTT. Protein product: CASSLGAGGNEKLFF.

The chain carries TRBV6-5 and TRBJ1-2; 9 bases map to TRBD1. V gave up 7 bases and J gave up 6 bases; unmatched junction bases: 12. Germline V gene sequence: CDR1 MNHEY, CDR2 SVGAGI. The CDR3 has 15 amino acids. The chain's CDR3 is CASISDRGSGDGYTF. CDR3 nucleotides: TGTGCCAGCATCTCGGACAGGGGAAGTGGTGATGGCTACACCTTC.

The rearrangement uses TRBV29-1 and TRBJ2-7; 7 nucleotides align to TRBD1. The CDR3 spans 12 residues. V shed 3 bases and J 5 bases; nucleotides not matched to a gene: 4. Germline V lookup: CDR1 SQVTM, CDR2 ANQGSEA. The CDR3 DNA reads TGCAGCGTTGAGGCAGGGACAGACGAGCAGTACTTC. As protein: CSVEAGTDEQYF.